This TCR beta chain derives from a study of cytomegalovirus exposure and HLA in healthy donors. Study-level information: The roughly 120 validation repertoires matched the roughly 700 first-cohort repertoires in platform, a later analysis reported. Study results and limitations: The classifier, whose performance was assessed in both the original and validation cohorts, reportedly diagnosed cytomegalovirus status with high specificity and sensitivity.

Germline V gives CDR1 MRHNA, CDR2 SNTAGT. CDR3 length: 13 amino acids. Trimming pared 2 bases from V and 4 bases from J, leaving 8 bases between. Note on this clone: Its antigen is still unknown.

Some clones are missing from TCRdb's copy, which holds only in-frame ones; the method was immunoSEQ multiplex PCR. This table has 80,000 to 100,000 clones, roughly 87% appearing once. Specimen: PBMCs. This rearrangement joins TRBV6-4 to TRBJ2-5; D call uncertain. The sequence was collected from a woman in her twenties or thirties in good health and CMV-seronegative. The CDR3 reads CASSDSHGETQYF. The CDR3 nucleotides read TGTGCCAGCAGTGACAGCCATGGAGAGACCCAGTACTTC.